Below, 30 T cell receptor beta chains from the same sample are listed, as sequenced in a study of blood T cells in healthy people across ages. Sample-barcoded 5' priming and a J-beta primer mix drove a second PCR of 7 to 11 cycles. TCRdb re-derived calls from the 5' RACE reads in MiXCR, one entry per CDR3 protein. The sample gives about 1,000,000 distinct CDR3 sequences, under 55% of which show up once; approximately 17% is in the top ten. Material for sequencing was blood. The receptors were sampled from a woman aged 55-70 years in good health.

V gene TRBV11-2 combines with J gene TRBJ2-7, with 8 bases identical to TRBD2. With V trimmed by 0 bases and J by 2 bases, 3 bases remained unmatched. This CDR3 has 15 amino acids. Germline V gives CDR1 SGHAT, CDR2 FQNNGV. The CDR3 region has the DNA TGTGCCAGCAGCTTAGAGCTGGGACTAGCCTACGAGCAGTACTTC. Amino acids: CASSLELGLAYEQYF.

The chain recombines TRBV6-4 with TRBJ1-2; TRBD1 aligns across 9 bases. Germline values: CDR1 MRHNA, CDR2 SNTAGT. The CDR3 runs to 15 residues. The ends lost 2 bases at V and 8 bases at J; junction bases unmatched: 9. This chain's CDR3 is CASSDRAWDRAGYTF. The DNA of the CDR3 is TGTGCCAGCAGTGACCGTGCATGGGACAGGGCGGGCTACACCTTC.

This chain joins TRBV27 and TRBJ2-7, with 11 nucleotides matching TRBD2. Germline V gene lookup returns CDR1 MNHEY and CDR2 SMNVEV (reference sequence). This CDR3 region has 14 residues. Germline trimming cut 5 bases from V and 7 bases from J; bases unmatched to any gene: 7. CDR3 loop: CASSIAGGPGEQYF. DNA of the CDR3: TGTGCCAGCAGTATAGCGGGAGGGCCCGGGGAGCAGTACTTC.

This clonotype was seen a handful of times. The V gene is TRBV6-2 or TRBV6-3, the J gene TRBJ2-7; tentative D call: TRBD2 (6 bases). The germline V and J ends were trimmed by 2 bases and 4 bases, with 15 bases remaining between them. The CDR3 has 15 amino acids. Germline V gives CDR1 MNHEY, CDR2 SVGEGT. The CDR3 DNA sequence: TGTGCCAGCAGTTACGGTGTTCTAGCGAATTACGAGCAGTACTTC. Its protein is CASSYGVLANYEQYF.

As DNA, the CDR3 is TGCAGTGCTAGGGATAGCGGGAGGCCGGACACAGATACGCAGTATTTT. The encoded protein is CSARDSGRPDTDTQYF. The J gene is TRBJ2-3, the V gene TRBV20-1; 10 nucleotides match TRBD2. Germline CDR1 is DFQATT and CDR2 is SNEGSKA (reference sequence). Losses at the gene ends were 3 bases for V and 2 bases for J; bases not matched to a gene: 8. This CDR3 is built from 16 residues.

The chain combines TRBV28 with TRBJ2-7, with D possibly called TRBD1 or TRBD2 (5 bases each). With 7 bases removed from V and 4 bases from J, the gap between germline ends came to 17 bases. Per germline, CDR1 MDHEN and CDR2 SYDVKM. The CDR3 sequence is 14 residues long. The CDR3 protein is CASTWGPGRYEQYF. In DNA form, the CDR3 reads TGTGCCAGCACGTGGGGACCCGGACGGTACGAGCAGTACTTC.

The chain joins TRBV5-5 to TRBJ2-4; a possible D gene is TRBD2 (6 bases). The DNA end lines up better with TRBJ2-7; the J call may be wrong. The length of the CDR3 is 15 residues. CDR1 and CDR2 (germline): SGHKS, YYEKEE (reference sequence). The CDR3 protein is CASSLRSEGYYEQYF. CDR3 DNA sequence: TGTGCCAGCAGCTTGCGGTCGGAGGGGTATTACGAGCAGTACTTC.

This clonotype appeared a few times. V usage is TRBV15 and J usage is TRBJ2-1; TRBD2 matches 15 bases. Trimming took 0 bases from V and 9 from J; bases not matched to a gene: 9. The CDR3 loop spans 18 amino acids. Germline CDR1 is LNHNV and CDR2 is YYDKDF (reference sequence). The CDR3 protein is CATSRDTWTSGRGSEQFF. CDR3 DNA sequence: TGTGCCACCAGCAGAGATACCTGGACTAGCGGGAGGGGGAGTGAGCAGTTCTTC.

The chain recombines TRBV20-1 with TRBJ2-7; TRBD2 is a possible D gene (6 bases). This CDR3 has 15 amino acids. V was cut by 6 bases and J by 4 bases, with 22 bases left in between. Germline CDR1 is DFQATT and CDR2 is SNEGSKA (reference sequence). The CDR3 DNA follows: TGCAGTGCCCCCTTCTCTAGCGCGGGCGGGTACGAGCAGTACTTC. This gives the protein CSAPFSSAGGYEQYF.

This clonotype was counted a few times. The chain recombines TRBV20-1 with TRBJ2-7; TRBD1 aligns across 11 bases. The ends lost 2 bases at V and 4 bases at J; junction bases unmatched: 4. Germline CDR1 DFQATT, CDR2 SNEGSKA (reference sequence). The CDR3 has 14 residues. CDR3 region: CSARMGQGGYEQYF. In DNA form, the CDR3 reads TGCAGTGCTAGAATGGGACAGGGGGGATACGAGCAGTACTTC.

This clonotype was observed at least ten times. The chain recombines TRBV29-1 with TRBJ2-5; no clear D. The CDR3 sequence is 10 residues long. The V end lost 2 bases, the J end lost 4 bases, and 2 bases lay between the germline ends. Germline V gives CDR1 SQVTM, CDR2 ANQGSEA. The CDR3 here is CSVELETQYF. The CDR3, as DNA: TGCAGCGTTGAACTAGAGACCCAGTACTTC. The complete variable domain, with remaining parts taken from reference TRBV29-1 and TRBJ2-5, reads SAVISQKPSRDICQRGTSLTIQCQVDSQVTMMFWYRQQPGQSLTLIATANQGSEATYESGFVIDKFPISRPNLTFSTLTVSNMSPEDSSIYLCSVELETQYFGPGTRLLVL.

This clonotype was seen at least ten times. The chain employs TRBV25-1 and TRBJ2-5; D unclear. V lost 0 bases to trimming and J lost 5 bases, with 1 base between them. The CDR3 sequence is 11 residues long. In germline, CDR1 is MGHDK, CDR2 SYGVNS. The CDR3 coding sequence is TGTGCCAGCAGTGAATATGAGACCCAGTACTTC. Protein sequence: CASSEYETQYF.

The rearrangement links TRBV19 to TRBJ2-1, with TRBD2 matching over 8 bases. The J call is doubtful: the DNA matches TRBJ2-7 better. Germline values: CDR1 LNHDA, CDR2 SQIVND (reference sequence). The CDR3 spans 17 residues. The CDR3 reads CASSMHPSGSEYNEQYF. The CDR3 DNA reads as TGTGCCAGTAGTATGCATCCCAGCGGGAGCGAGTACAATGAGCAGTACTTC.

This clonotype came up a few times. The V and J genes are TRBV20-1 and TRBJ2-3; 10 bases map to TRBD2. V was pared by 3 bases and J by 4 bases, with 7 bases of the junction left unmatched. This CDR3 has 15 residues. Germline CDR1 and CDR2: DFQATT and SNEGSKA (reference sequence). The CDR3 region has the DNA TGCAGTGCTAGCCAGCGGGAGGGCCGAGCAGATACGCAGTATTTT. Translating it yields CSASQREGRADTQYF.

The CDR3 loop reads CASSQEIRTVTDTQYF. The CDR3 nucleotides read TGTGCCAGCAGCCAAGAAATCAGGACCGTCACAGATACGCAGTATTTT. V gene TRBV3-1 combines with J gene TRBJ2-3; D is uncertain. The CDR3 has 16 amino acids. Per germline, CDR1 LGHDT and CDR2 YNNKEL (reference sequence). V was cut by 0 bases and J by 2 bases, with 12 bases left in between.

This clonotype was seen a handful of times. The V gene is TRBV5-1, the J gene TRBJ2-3; TRBD2 aligns across 8 bases. The CDR3 spans 16 residues. Germline trimming cut 4 bases from V and 2 bases from J; bases unmatched to any gene: 9. Germline assignment: CDR1 SGHRS and CDR2 YFSETQ. CDR3 sequence reads: CASSPGLAPSTDTQYF. The CDR3 nucleotides are TGCGCCAGCAGCCCAGGACTAGCTCCGTCCACAGATACGCAGTATTTT.

V usage is TRBV28 and J usage is TRBJ2-3; no clear D. Germline CDR1 reads MDHEN; CDR2 reads SYDVKM. V was cut by 6 bases and J by 3 bases, with 19 bases left in between. This CDR3 is built from 16 residues. The DNA of the CDR3 is TGTGCCAGCAGCCGCCTGGAGATCAACGAGACAGATACGCAGTATTTT. Its translation: CASSRLEINETDTQYF. The whole variable domain, filled in from reference TRBV28 and TRBJ2-3, reads DVKVTQSSRYLVKRTGEKVFLECVQDMDHENMFWYRQDPGLGLRLIYFSYDVKMKEKGDIPEGYSVSREKKERFSLILESASTNQTSMYLCASSRLEINETDTQYFGPGTRLTVL.

There are a few counts of this clonotype. CDR3 sequence reads: CASSLAKGSGGSSYNEQFF. The CDR3 bases are TGCGCCAGCAGCTTGGCCAAGGGAAGCGGAGGGAGCTCCTACAATGAGCAGTTCTTC. The chain uses TRBV5-1 and TRBJ2-1; possibly TRBD2 for D (6 bases). CDR3 size: 19 residues. Trimming removed 0 bases from V and 0 bases from J, with 19 bases in between. In germline, CDR1 is SGHRS, CDR2 YFSETQ.

This clonotype was seen more than once but under ten times. The V call is TRBV7-2, the J call TRBJ2-3, with D perhaps TRBD2 (5 bases). Germline assignment: CDR1 SGHTA and CDR2 FQGNSA. The CDR3 contains 15 residues. Trimming took off 0 bases at V and 11 bases at J, with 18 bases between the two ends. This CDR3 reads CASSLAPALAGLQYF. CDR3 sequence (DNA): TGTGCCAGCAGCTTAGCGCCCGCTTTGGCGGGTTTGCAGTATTTT.

This clonotype was seen just once. The rearrangement uses TRBV6-6 and TRBJ2-3; the D gene is possibly TRBD2 (6 bases). Germline CDR1 and CDR2: MNHNY and SVGAGI (reference sequence). The CDR3 loop spans 13 amino acids. The V gene lost 8 bases and the J gene lost 3 bases, with 12 bases spanning the gap. The chain's CDR3 is CASGVGGTDTQYF. CDR3 sequence (DNA): TGTGCCAGCGGCGTGGGAGGAACAGATACGCAGTATTTT.

The CDR3 DNA reads TGTGCGCAGGAGGCCTACGAGCAGTACTTC. Its protein product is CAQEAYEQYF. The rearrangement links TRBV21-1 to TRBJ2-7. TRBV21-1 is reported as a pseudogene. CDR3 size: 10 residues.

V usage is TRBV30 and J usage is TRBJ1-1, with D perhaps TRBD1 (5 bases). There are 14 residues in the CDR3. Looked up from germline, CDR1 is GTSNPN and CDR2 is SVGIG (reference sequence). The germline V and J ends were trimmed by 1 base and 4 bases, with 13 bases remaining between them. The CDR3 DNA sequence: TGTGCCTGGAGTGGGGGGACCAGAGGCACTGAAGCTTTCTTT. This translates into CAWSGGTRGTEAFF.

The chain carries TRBV15 and TRBJ1-1; unclear D gene. This CDR3 is built from 15 residues. Trimming removed 3 bases from V and 1 base from J, with 12 bases in between. The germline gives CDR1 LNHNV, CDR2 YYDKDF (reference sequence). CDR3 protein: CATSSAGWGNTEAFF. The CDR3, as DNA: TGTGCCACCAGCAGTGCGGGGTGGGGGAACACTGAAGCTTTCTTT. The full variable domain, in which reference TRBV15 and TRBJ1-1 provide the parts outside the CDR3, is DAMVIQNPRYQVTQFGKPVTLSCSQTLNHNVMYWYQQKSSQAPKLLFHYYDKDFNNEADTPDNFQSRRPNTSFCFLDIRSPGLGDTAMYLCATSSAGWGNTEAFFGQGTRLTVV.

The chain carries TRBV28 and TRBJ2-5; D assignment may be TRBD1 or TRBD2 (5 bases each). Germline V gene sequence: CDR1 MDHEN, CDR2 SYDVKM. The CDR3 sequence is 15 residues long. Trimming left V 5 bases short and J 1 base short, with 14 bases between. The CDR3 DNA sequence: TGTGCCAGCAGTCCGGGACGGAAGTCCCAAGAGACCCAGTACTTC. Encoded protein: CASSPGRKSQETQYF.

The gene calls are TRBV28 and TRBJ2-7; 7 bases match TRBD1. J lost 0 bases, V lost 6 bases, and 8 bases had no gene match. This CDR3 has 15 amino acids. Germline V gene sequence: CDR1 MDHEN, CDR2 SYDVKM. The DNA of the CDR3 is TGTGCCAGCAGGGGACAGAGGCAACACTCCTACGAGCAGTACTTC. This encodes CASRGQRQHSYEQYF.

The chain joins TRBV25-1 to TRBJ2-5, with a possible D match to TRBD1 (5 bases). Germline V lookup: CDR1 MGHDK, CDR2 SYGVNS. Trimming took 2 bases from V and 5 from J, leaving 12 bases between them. The CDR3 runs to 14 residues. DNA of the CDR3: TGTGCCAGCAGTGAAGCAGGGAAGGGGGAGACCCAGTACTTC. Amino acid sequence: CASSEAGKGETQYF.

This clonotype was detected only a few times. This chain connects TRBV7-2 to TRBJ2-4; D not resolved. The CDR3 loop spans 12 amino acids. CDR1 is SGHTA and CDR2 is FQGNSA in the germline V gene. Trimming pared 3 bases from V and 7 bases from J, leaving 7 bases between. The CDR3 DNA is TGTGCCAGCAGCTTGTACCAGAACATTCAGTACTTC. It encodes CASSLYQNIQYF. Looking up the rest from reference TRBV7-2 and TRBJ2-4 gives the full variable domain: GAGVSQSPSNKVTEKGKDVELRCDPISGHTALYWYRQSLGQGLEFLIYFQGNSAPDKSGLPSDRFSAERTGGSVSTLTIQRTQQEDSAVYLCASSLYQNIQYFGAGTRLSVL.

The V and J genes are TRBV20-1 and TRBJ2-7, with 7 positions matching TRBD1. The germline V gene has CDR1 DFQATT and CDR2 SNEGSKA (reference sequence). The junction had 11 bases not matched to a gene; V was cut back by 6 bases and J by 3 bases. CDR3 size: 14 residues. The CDR3 nucleotides are TGCAGTGCAACTAGACAGGGAGAGGGCTACGAGCAGTACTTC. It codes for CSATRQGEGYEQYF.

The chain joins TRBV9 to TRBJ2-7; 9 bases map to TRBD1. The trim removed 3 bases at V and 4 bases at J, leaving 8 bases unmatched. Germline CDR1 SGDLS, CDR2 YYNGEE. The CDR3 runs to 15 residues. Written as DNA, the CDR3 is TGTGCCAGCAGCGGAGGAGGGGACAGGGTTTACGAGCAGTACTTC. Protein product: CASSGGGDRVYEQYF.

This clonotype was seen just once. The chain couples TRBV11-2 to TRBJ2-7; D is ambiguous. The germline V gene has CDR1 SGHAT and CDR2 FQNNGV. V was clipped by 0 bases and J by 6 bases, with 12 bases between them. This CDR3 region has 14 residues. The CDR3 spells CASSLDPSLAEQYF. As DNA, the CDR3 is TGTGCCAGCAGCTTAGATCCATCGTTAGCCGAGCAGTACTTC.